The 20 T cell receptor beta chains below were found in one sample sequenced in a study of blood T cells in healthy people across ages. Alongside a J-beta primer mix, a sample-barcoded 5' primer served in a second PCR lasting 7 to 11 cycles. A single record per CDR3 protein comes from TCRdb applying MiXCR to the 5' RACE reads. In the table there are about 1.8 million distinct CDR3 sequences, around 50% of which are singletons. The sequenced material came from blood. The source of these receptors is a woman in her thirties or forties in good health.

V gene TRBV13 combines with J gene TRBJ2-1; no reliable D call. Trimming cost V 1 base and J 6 bases, with 10 bases left between them. This CDR3 is built from 14 residues. Germline CDR1 is PRHDT and CDR2 is FYEKMQ (reference sequence). The CDR3 protein is CASSLAAPGNEQFF. CDR3 in DNA: TGTGCCAGCAGCTTAGCGGCCCCGGGCAATGAGCAGTTCTTC.

J is TRBJ2-1 and V is TRBV7-2, with 13 bases identical to TRBD2. The CDR3 contains 15 residues. V was clipped by 5 bases and J by 8 bases; unmatched bases: 6. Germline CDR1 reads SGHTA; CDR2 reads FQGNSA. The CDR3 sequence: CASSRTSGGSDEQFF. For the CDR3, the DNA is TGTGCCAGCAGCCGGACTAGCGGGGGTTCAGATGAGCAGTTCTTC.

This clonotype was detected a few times. The chain is built from TRBV6-1 and TRBJ2-7, with 14 bases identical to TRBD2. With 7 bases clipped from V and 3 bases from J, the junction kept 14 bases outside the gene matches. CDR3 size: 18 residues. CDR1 and CDR2 (germline): MNHNS, SASEGT. The chain's CDR3 is CASTPGLAGAPRFYEQYF. CDR3 bases: TGTGCCAGCACTCCGGGACTAGCGGGGGCTCCAAGGTTCTACGAGCAGTACTTC.

This clonotype was found a few times. The genes are TRBV6-9 and TRBJ2-3; 7 positions match TRBD1. CDR1 and CDR2 (germline): MNHGY, SVAAGI. The J segment lost 4 bases and the V segment lost 4 bases, leaving 11 bases of the junction unmatched. The CDR3 is 16 residues long. CDR3 residues: CASSSRDSIAPDTQYF. The CDR3, as DNA: TGTGCCAGCAGTTCTCGGGACAGCATAGCTCCAGATACGCAGTATTTT.

The gene calls are TRBV6-5 and TRBJ1-4; TRBD1 agrees at 8 bases. Germline values: CDR1 MNHEY, CDR2 SVGAGI. The J segment lost 12 bases and the V segment lost 7 bases, leaving 13 bases of the junction unmatched. The CDR3 contains 14 residues. CDR3 bases: TGTGCCAGCACATCGACAGGGGCCAACGGGGAACTGTTTTTT. Amino acid sequence: CASTSTGANGELFF.

The chain employs TRBV6-5 and TRBJ2-1; D uncertain. The CDR3 contains 14 residues. Germline V gene sequence: CDR1 MNHEY, CDR2 SVGAGI. Trimming left V 5 bases short and J 0 bases short, with 8 bases between. In DNA form, the CDR3 reads TGTGCCAGCAGTATCGGCCGCTCCTACAATGAGCAGTTCTTC. Its translation is CASSIGRSYNEQFF.

CDR3 region: CSGTGYGYTF. The DNA for the CDR3 is TGCAGTGGGACCGGGTATGGCTACACCTTC. V and J are TRBV20-1 and TRBJ1-2; D not resolved. In germline, CDR1 is DFQATT, CDR2 SNEGSKA (reference sequence). The CDR3 is 10 residues long. Trimming removed 7 bases from V and 5 bases from J, with 8 bases in between.

The chain recombines TRBV6-6 with TRBJ1-6; 7 bases align to TRBD1. This CDR3 is 14 amino acids long. V lost 7 bases and J lost 10; bases outside the gene matches: 10. Germline V CDR1 and CDR2: MNHNY, SVGAGI (reference sequence). The CDR3 region is CASKMTGSYSPLHF. DNA of the CDR3: TGTGCCAGCAAAATGACAGGGTCGTACTCACCCCTCCACTTT.

A few counts support this clonotype. The chain carries TRBV29-1 and TRBJ1-2; maybe TRBD1 (6 bases). The V gene's germline CDR1 is SQVTM and CDR2 ANQGSEA. Deletions cut 5 bases from V and 4 bases from J, with 23 bases between. CDR3 length: 16 residues. Here the CDR3 reads CSVPNTPTGDTYGYTF. The DNA for the CDR3 is TGCAGCGTTCCGAACACTCCGACAGGTGACACCTATGGCTACACCTTC.

This clonotype was seen a handful of times. The chain has TRBV7-3 and TRBJ2-1; D is unclear. This CDR3 has 13 residues. V lost 5 bases, J lost 9 bases, and 14 bases lay in between. In germline, CDR1 is SGHTA, CDR2 FQGTGA. DNA for the CDR3: TGTGCCAGCAGCCGTAACCCACAGAGTGAGCAGTTCTTC. Translated, it gives CASSRNPQSEQFF.

The chain carries TRBV3-1 and TRBJ2-1; no reliable D call. This CDR3 is built from 16 residues. V lost 1 base and J lost 2, with 12 bases in between. Germline CDR1 reads LGHDT; CDR2 reads YNNKEL (reference sequence). Written as DNA, the CDR3 is TGTGCCAGCAGCCAAGGTGCCAGAATAACCTACAATGAGCAGTTCTTC. It translates to CASSQGARITYNEQFF.

This rearrangement joins TRBV2 to TRBJ1-5; no reliable D call. The CDR3 totals 13 residues. Looked up from germline, CDR1 is SNHLY and CDR2 is FYNNEI. The V and J ends lost 4 bases and 5 bases respectively, with 9 bases between them. The CDR3 spells CASSVQYHQPQHF. CDR3 nucleotides: TGTGCCAGCAGTGTACAGTACCATCAGCCCCAGCATTTT.

A remark on this clonotype: A read error may produce the germline difference seen at one junction end. CDR3 protein: CSVSSGGGQGGYGCTF. CDR3 DNA sequence: TGCAGCGTTTCGTCCGGGGGCGGACAGGGGGGTTATGGCTGCACCTTC. This chain links TRBV29-1 with TRBJ1-2; 10 positions agree with TRBD1. The germline gives CDR1 SQVTM, CDR2 ANQGSEA. The CDR3 runs 16 residues.

The genes are TRBV11-2 and TRBJ2-7; no definite D call. V was clipped by 5 bases and J by 3 bases, with 11 bases between them. The CDR3 totals 13 residues. Germline-derived CDR1 and CDR2 are SGHAT and FQNNGV. The CDR3 region is CASSPNSRYEQYF. For the CDR3, the DNA is TGTGCCAGCAGCCCAAACTCCCGCTACGAGCAGTACTTC.

This clonotype was observed a few times. The chain carries TRBV29-1 and TRBJ1-2, with TRBD1 matching over 9 bases. V shed 6 bases, J shed 6 bases, and the junction held 5 bases outside the gene matches. CDR3 size: 12 residues. The germline V gene encodes CDR1 SQVTM and CDR2 ANQGSEA. This CDR3 is CSVGTGSNGYTF. CDR3 sequence (DNA): TGCAGCGTCGGGACAGGGTCTAATGGCTACACCTTC.

The CDR3 sequence is CASRKSGTGNNEQFF. The DNA for the CDR3 is TGTGCCAGCAGAAAATCCGGGACAGGGAACAATGAGCAGTTCTTC. The chain couples TRBV7-9 to TRBJ2-1; 9 bases fit TRBD1. The CDR3 consists of 15 residues. Trimming cost V 6 bases and J 5 bases; bases outside gene matches: 8. Germline V lookup: CDR1 SEHNR, CDR2 FQNEAQ (reference sequence).

The chain is built from TRBV6-2 or TRBV6-3 and TRBJ1-3; no clear D gene. V was trimmed by 4 bases and J by 6 bases, leaving 16 bases between them. This CDR3 has 15 residues. Germline loops: CDR1 MNHEY, CDR2 SVGEGT. CDR3 region: CASSFRAEKKNTIYF. The DNA for the CDR3 is TGTGCCAGCAGTTTCCGGGCAGAGAAGAAAAACACCATATATTTT.

This clonotype was detected a few times. The chain joins TRBV5-1 to TRBJ2-1; 14 nucleotides agree with TRBD2. J lost 2 bases, V lost 4 bases, and 11 bases had no gene match. Germline values: CDR1 SGHRS, CDR2 YFSETQ. The CDR3 is 19 residues long. CDR3 coding DNA: TGCGCCAGCAGCGACCGACTAGCGGGGGGGATTAATACCTACAATGAGCAGTTCTTC. Translation: CASSDRLAGGINTYNEQFF. The variable domain in full, completed from reference TRBV5-1 and TRBJ2-1, reads KAGVTQTPRYLIKTRGQQVTLSCSPISGHRSVSWYQQTPGQGLQFLFEYFSETQRNKGNFPGRFSGRQFSNSRSEMNVSTLELGDSALYLCASSDRLAGGINTYNEQFFGPGTRLTVL.

This chain links TRBV20-1 with TRBJ2-1; 7 nucleotides align to TRBD2. Germline V gene sequence: CDR1 DFQATT, CDR2 SNEGSKA (reference sequence). This CDR3 is 17 amino acids long. The junction had 17 bases not matched to a gene; V was cut back by 6 bases and J by 3 bases. The CDR3 DNA reads as TGCAGTGCCCCTAGCGGCACGGGGGAAGGGCTCTACAATGAGCAGTTCTTC. As protein: CSAPSGTGEGLYNEQFF.

This chain links TRBV3-1 with TRBJ2-7, with TRBD2 matching over 7 bases. Germline V gene data show CDR1 as LGHDT and CDR2 as YNNKEL (reference sequence). The CDR3 is made up of 15 amino acids. The J segment lost 4 bases and the V segment lost 1 base, leaving 7 bases of the junction unmatched. CDR3 residues: CASSQAHGEGYEQYF. The CDR3 nucleotides read TGTGCCAGCAGCCAAGCCCACGGGGAGGGATACGAGCAGTACTTC.